Here is one T cell receptor beta chain with its context. As yet, its antigen is unknown. These data come from a study of cytomegalovirus exposure and HLA in healthy donors. General observations from the study: Researchers left out some V segments, among them TRBV6-2 and TRBV6-3, as indistinguishable. In a later analysis, common viral pathogens appeared linked to several of the most significant clusters. Roughly even sequencing depth across donors was the assumption behind the presence/absence analyses. A later look showed TCR association rates differing by HLA locus, highest for DRB1 and lowest for HLA-C.

CDR3 length: 15 residues. The germline gives CDR1 MNHNS, CDR2 SASEGT. The V and J ends lost 6 bases and 0 bases, in that order; junction bases with no gene match: 6. Vbeta (60) and Jbeta (13) primers were used in the PCR. The protocol was immunoSEQ multiplex PCR, while the TCRdb copy is restricted to in-frame clones and leaves out a portion. The sample yields around 150,000 clones, under 70% seen once. Input material: PBMCs. The sequence derives from a woman in her 40s in good health and CMV-seropositive. The J gene is TRBJ2-7, the V gene TRBV6-1, with TRBD1 matching 9 bases. CDR3 loop: CASRAGTGISYEQYF. The CDR3 nucleotides are TGTGCCAGCAGGGCCGGGACAGGGATCTCCTACGAGCAGTACTTC.